This T cell receptor (beta chain) was observed in a study of OX40 agonist ivuxolimab in advanced cancers. This table comes from immunoSEQ multiplex PCR, and its TCRdb copy is limited to in-frame clones, with some not included. There are some 61,000 clones in the sample; almost 90% occur only once, and approximately 5% lies in the top ten. V was cut by 2 bases and J by 6 bases, with 19 bases left in between. Germline loops: CDR1 SGHTA, CDR2 FQGNSA. The CDR3 is made up of 16 amino acids. The sample consisted of CD4+ or CD8+ T cells sorted from blood, taken in a trial of the OX40 agonist ivuxolimab. The V gene is TRBV7-2, the J gene TRBJ1-2; D not certain. The receptor was derived from an adult with an advanced solid tumor such as melanoma, head and neck, liver or kidney cancer. The CDR3 reads CASSLTATENSNGYTF. The CDR3 DNA reads TGTGCCAGCAGCTTAACCGCGACGGAAAACTCGAATGGCTACACCTTC.